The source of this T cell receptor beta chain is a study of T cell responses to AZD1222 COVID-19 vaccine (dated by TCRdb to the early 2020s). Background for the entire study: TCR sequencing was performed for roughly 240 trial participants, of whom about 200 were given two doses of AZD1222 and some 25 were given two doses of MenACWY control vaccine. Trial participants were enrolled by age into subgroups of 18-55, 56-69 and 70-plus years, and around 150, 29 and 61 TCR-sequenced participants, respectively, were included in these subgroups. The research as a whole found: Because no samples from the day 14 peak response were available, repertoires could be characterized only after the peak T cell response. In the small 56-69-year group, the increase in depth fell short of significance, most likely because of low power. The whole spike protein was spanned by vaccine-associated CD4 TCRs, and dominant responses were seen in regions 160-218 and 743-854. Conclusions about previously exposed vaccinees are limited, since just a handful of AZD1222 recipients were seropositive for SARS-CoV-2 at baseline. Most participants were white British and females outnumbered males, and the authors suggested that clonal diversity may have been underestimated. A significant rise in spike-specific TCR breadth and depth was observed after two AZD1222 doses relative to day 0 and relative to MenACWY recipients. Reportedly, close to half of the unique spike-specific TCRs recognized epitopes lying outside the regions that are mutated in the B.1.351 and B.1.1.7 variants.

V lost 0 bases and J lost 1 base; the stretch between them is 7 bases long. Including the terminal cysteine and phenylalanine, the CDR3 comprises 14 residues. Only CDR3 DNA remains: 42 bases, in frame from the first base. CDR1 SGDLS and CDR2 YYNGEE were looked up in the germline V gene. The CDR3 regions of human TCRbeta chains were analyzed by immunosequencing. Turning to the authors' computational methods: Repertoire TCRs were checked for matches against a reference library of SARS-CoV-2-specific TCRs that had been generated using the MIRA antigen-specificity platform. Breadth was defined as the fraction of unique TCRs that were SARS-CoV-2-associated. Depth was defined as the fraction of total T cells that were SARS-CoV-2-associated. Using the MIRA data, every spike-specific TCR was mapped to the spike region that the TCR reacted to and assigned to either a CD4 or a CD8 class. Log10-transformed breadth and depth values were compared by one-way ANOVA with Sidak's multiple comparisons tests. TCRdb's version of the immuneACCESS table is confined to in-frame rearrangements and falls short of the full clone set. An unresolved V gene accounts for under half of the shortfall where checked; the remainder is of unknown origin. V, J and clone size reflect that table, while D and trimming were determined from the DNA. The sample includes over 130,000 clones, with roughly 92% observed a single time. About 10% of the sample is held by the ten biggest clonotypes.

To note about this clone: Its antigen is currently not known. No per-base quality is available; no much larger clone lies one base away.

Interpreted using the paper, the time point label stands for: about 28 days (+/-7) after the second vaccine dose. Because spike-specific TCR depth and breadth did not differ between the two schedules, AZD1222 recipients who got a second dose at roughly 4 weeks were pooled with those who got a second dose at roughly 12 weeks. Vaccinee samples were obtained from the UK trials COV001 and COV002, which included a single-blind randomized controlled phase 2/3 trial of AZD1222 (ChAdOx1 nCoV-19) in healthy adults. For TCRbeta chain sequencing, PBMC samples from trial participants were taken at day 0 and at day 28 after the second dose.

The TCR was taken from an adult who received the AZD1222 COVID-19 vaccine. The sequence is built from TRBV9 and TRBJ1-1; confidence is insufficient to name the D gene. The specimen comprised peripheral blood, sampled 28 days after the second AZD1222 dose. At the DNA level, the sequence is TGTGCCAGCAGCGTAGCTTCCGCGAACACTGAAGCTTTCTTT. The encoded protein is CASSVASANTEAFF.